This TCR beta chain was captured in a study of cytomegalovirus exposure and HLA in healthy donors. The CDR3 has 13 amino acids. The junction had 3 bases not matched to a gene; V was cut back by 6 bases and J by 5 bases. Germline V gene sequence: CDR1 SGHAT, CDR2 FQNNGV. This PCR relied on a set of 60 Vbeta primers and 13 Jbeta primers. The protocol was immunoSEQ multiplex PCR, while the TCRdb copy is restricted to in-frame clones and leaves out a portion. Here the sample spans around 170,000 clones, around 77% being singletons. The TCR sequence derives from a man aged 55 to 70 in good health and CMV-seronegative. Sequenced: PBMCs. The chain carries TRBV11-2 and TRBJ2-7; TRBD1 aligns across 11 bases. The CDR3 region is CASRGTGGDEQYF. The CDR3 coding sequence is TGTGCCAGCAGGGGGACAGGGGGGGACGAGCAGTACTTC.